This T cell receptor (beta chain) was sequenced during a study of control samples from healthy donors and cancer patients. Libraries were prepared by immunoSEQ multiplex PCR; TCRdb keeps only in-frame clonotypes and omits some of them. The repertoire holds around 70,000 clones, with 94% as singletons. This clonotype was sampled from a woman between 25 and 40 years old in good health. Sequencing was carried out using blood.

The CDR3 spells CASSQGLRGGQETQYF. For the CDR3, the DNA is TGCGCCAGCAGCCAAGGACTTCGGGGGGGCCAAGAGACCCAGTACTTC. This chain links TRBV4-1 with TRBJ2-5; 8 nucleotides align to TRBD2. CDR1 and CDR2 from the germline V gene are MGHRA and YSYEKL. This CDR3 region has 16 residues. V was pared by 1 base and J by 1 base, with 5 bases of the junction left unmatched.